This T cell receptor beta chain originates from a study of blood T cell repertoires in COVID-19. Turning to the study itself: Researchers got acute and convalescent COVID-19 samples from the United States, Italy and Spain.

V dropped 6 bases and J dropped 4 bases, with 19 bases sitting between them. This CDR3 has 15 amino acids. Germline CDR1 MNHEY, CDR2 SVGAGI. In the authors' workflow: Nucleated cell counts were estimated from reference gene primer amplification. Assay used: immunoSEQ multiplex PCR; TCRdb lists only in-frame clones, some missing. Clonal size and the V and J genes are those of that table, whereas D and trimming came from the DNA. Of more than 200,000 clones listed, 75% to 90% were seen once; the top ten hold 2.7%. One Seattle source followed patients from active infection through their disease course. This sequence originates from a man aged 25 to 40 with COVID-19, enrolled during active disease. The specimen sequenced was peripheral blood. This chain links TRBV6-5 with TRBJ2-7; D remains ambiguous. The CDR3 DNA reads TGTGCCAGCAGCCGATTCACTACGGAAAAGTACGAGCAGTACTTC. Translating it yields CASSRFTTEKYEQYF.